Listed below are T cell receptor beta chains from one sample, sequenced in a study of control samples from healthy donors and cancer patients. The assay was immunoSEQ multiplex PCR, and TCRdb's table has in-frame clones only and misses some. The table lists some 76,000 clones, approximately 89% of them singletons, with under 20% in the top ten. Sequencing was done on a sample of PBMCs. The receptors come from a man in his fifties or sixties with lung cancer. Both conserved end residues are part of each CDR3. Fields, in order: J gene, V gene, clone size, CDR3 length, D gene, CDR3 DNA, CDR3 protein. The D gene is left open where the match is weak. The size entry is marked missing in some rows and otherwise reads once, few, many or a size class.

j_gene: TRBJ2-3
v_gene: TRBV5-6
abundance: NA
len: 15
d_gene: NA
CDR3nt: TGTGCCAGCAGGCGACAGCCCCACGCCACAGATACGCAGTATTTT
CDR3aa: CASRRQPHATDTQYF

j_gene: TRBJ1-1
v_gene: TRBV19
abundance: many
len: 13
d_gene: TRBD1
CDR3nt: TGTGCCAGTAGTTCAGGGGGCTGGACTGAAGCTTTCTTT
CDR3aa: CASSSGGWTEAFF

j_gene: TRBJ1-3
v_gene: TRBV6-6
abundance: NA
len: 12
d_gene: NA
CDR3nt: TGTGCCAGCAGCGACTCAGGGAACACCATATATTTT
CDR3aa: CASSDSGNTIYF

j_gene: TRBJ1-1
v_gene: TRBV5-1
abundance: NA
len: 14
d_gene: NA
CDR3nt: TGCGCCAGCAGCCACTTACAGGGACAAACTGAAGCTTTCTTT
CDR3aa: CASSHLQGQTEAFF

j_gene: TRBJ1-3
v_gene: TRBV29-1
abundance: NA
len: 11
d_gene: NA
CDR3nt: TGCAGCGTTTTCTTTGCCGACACCATATATTTT
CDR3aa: CSVFFADTIYF

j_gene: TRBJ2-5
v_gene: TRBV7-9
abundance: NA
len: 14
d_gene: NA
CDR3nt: TGTGCCAGCAGATCATTCGACAGGCAAGAGACCCAGTACTTC
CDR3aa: CASRSFDRQETQYF

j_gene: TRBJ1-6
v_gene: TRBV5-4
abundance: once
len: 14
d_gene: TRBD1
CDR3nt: TGTGCCAGCAGCACAGGGACAGGGGGAGCAGAATTCCACTTT
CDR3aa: CASSTGTGGAEFHF

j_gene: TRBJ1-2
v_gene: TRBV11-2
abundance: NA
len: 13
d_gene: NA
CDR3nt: TGTGCCAGCAGCTTAGGAGTTAGATATGGCTACACCTTC
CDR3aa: CASSLGVRYGYTF

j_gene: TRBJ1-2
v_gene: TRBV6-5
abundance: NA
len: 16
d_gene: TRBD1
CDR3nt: TGTGCCAGCAGTTACCTACAGGGGGCGCGAGGCTATGGCTACACCTTC
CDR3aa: CASSYLQGARGYGYTF

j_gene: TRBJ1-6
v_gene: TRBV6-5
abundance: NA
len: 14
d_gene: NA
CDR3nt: TGTGCCACGACAGAAGCGCGGTATAATTCACCCCTCCACTTT
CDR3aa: CATTEARYNSPLHF

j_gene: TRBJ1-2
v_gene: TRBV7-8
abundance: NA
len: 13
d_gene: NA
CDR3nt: TGTGCCAGCAGCTTCACAGGGAATTATGGCTACACCTTC
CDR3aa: CASSFTGNYGYTF

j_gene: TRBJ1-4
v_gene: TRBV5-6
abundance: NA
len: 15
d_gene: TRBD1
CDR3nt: TGTGCCAGCAGCGAACGAGGCAGGGGGCTTGAAAAACTGTTTTTT
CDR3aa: CASSERGRGLEKLFF

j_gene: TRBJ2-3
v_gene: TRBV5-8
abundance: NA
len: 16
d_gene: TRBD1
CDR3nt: TGTGCCAGCAGCTGGGGACAGGGGGGCGCCTTAGATACGCAGTATTTT
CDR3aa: CASSWGQGGALDTQYF

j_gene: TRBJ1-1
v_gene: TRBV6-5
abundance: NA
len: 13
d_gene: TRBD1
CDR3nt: TGTGCCAGCACGGGACAGCTGAAAACTGAAGCTTTCTTT
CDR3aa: CASTGQLKTEAFF

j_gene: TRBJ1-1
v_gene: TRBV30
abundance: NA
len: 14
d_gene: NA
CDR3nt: TGTGCCTGGAGTGCCTGGGGATCTGACACTGAAGCTTTCTTT
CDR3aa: CAWSAWGSDTEAFF